The entry below describes one T cell receptor (beta chain). The antigen this receptor binds is unknown. No much larger clone exists at a distance of one base, and base qualities are not known. Library preparation used the immunoSEQ multiplex PCR assay. This immuneACCESS table, as held by TCRdb, lists in-frame sequences with V and J called but not all clones. Of the missing ones, under half trace to an unresolved V gene in checked studies; the others have no known cause. The sample table shows approximately 210,000 clones, and about 90% are seen once. Over 1.5% of the sample lies in the top ten. The sample originates from a study of control samples from healthy donors and cancer patients (TCRdb year 2020). The receptor was derived from a man aged 25 to 40 in good health. Specimen: blood.

The encoded CDR3 is CASRVAASLGELFF. The DNA sequence is as follows: TGCGCCAGCAGGGTAGCGGCGAGCCTCGGGGAGCTGTTTTTT. The receptor chain draws on TRBV5-1 and TRBJ2-2; a tentative D call is TRBD2 (6 bases match). The germline V gene provides CDR1 SGHRS and CDR2 YFSETQ. Spanning cysteine to phenylalanine, the CDR3 consists of 14 amino acids. The kept DNA is CDR3 alone, 42 bases in frame from the first base. V is reduced by 5 bases and J by 7 bases, leaving a spacing of 15 bases between them.